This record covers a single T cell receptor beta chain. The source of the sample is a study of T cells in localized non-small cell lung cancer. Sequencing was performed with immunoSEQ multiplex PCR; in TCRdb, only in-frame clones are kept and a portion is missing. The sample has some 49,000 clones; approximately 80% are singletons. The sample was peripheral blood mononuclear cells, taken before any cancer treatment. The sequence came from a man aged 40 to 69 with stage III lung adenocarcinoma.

CDR3 sequence (DNA): TGTGCCAGCAGCGCACTAGCGGCCAATGAGCAGTTCTTC. This gives the protein CASSALAANEQFF. V and J are TRBV9 and TRBJ2-1; 8 positions agree with TRBD2. V lost 3 bases to trimming and J lost 6 bases; unmatched junction nucleotides: 2. Germline values: CDR1 SGDLS, CDR2 YYNGEE. The CDR3 length is 13 residues.